This TCR beta chain was obtained from a study of blood T cell repertoires in COVID-19 (dated by TCRdb to the early 2020s). Describing the broader study: Samples covering the acute and convalescent phases of COVID-19 were provided by collaborators in the United States, Italy and Spain. The material from the prospective study consisted of cDNA or gDNA derived from T cells, B-cell-depleted T cells, or PBMCs. Subjects who had been exposed to COVID-19, were actively infected with it, or had recovered from it provided the deeply sampled blood TCRbeta repertoires that made up the dataset. The repertoires were made available in a free public database intended to serve as a resource for research on the immune response to SARS-CoV-2. The samples were drawn from two sources: the first 160 participants of the ongoing ImmuneRACE study, and 1,000 to 1,500 subjects contributed by 6 global collaborators. Nearly every sample came with metadata listing a de-identified subject ID, COVID-19 status, age in years and sex. Where available, HLA class I and class II types were taken from metadata supplied by the sample provider and were not determined by assay-based typing. Paper-wide results and their limitations: How much clinical and demographic metadata was included differed by source and by participant, and the metadata was provided uncurated.

Notes on this clone: No antigen is known for it. No clone much larger than this one lies a single base away; base qualities are absent.

Including cysteine and phenylalanine, the CDR3 has 15 amino acids. The read is trimmed to its CDR3 DNA, 45 bases read in frame from base 1. Trimming takes 7 bases off V and 3 bases off J; junction bases not matched to a gene: 5. CDR1 and CDR2 are drawn from the germline V gene: SNHLY, FYNNEI. TCRbeta CDR3 regions were amplified from genomic DNA by means of the immunoSEQ Assay, a bias-controlled multiplex PCR. As for how the authors treated the data: The number of nucleated cells in each sample was estimated by amplification of reference gene primers within the assay. To quantify the absolute abundance of each unique TCRbeta CDR3 rearrangement, sequence reads were collapsed and filtered. For each sample, productive Simpson clonality was calculated as the square root of Simpson's diversity index over productive rearrangements. This immuneACCESS table, as held by TCRdb, lists in-frame sequences with V and J called but not all clones. Of the missing ones, under half trace to an unresolved V gene in checked studies; the others have no known cause. V and J calls plus clone size are reproduced from that table; the DNA served to infer D and trimming. The sample table holds about 120,000 clones, of which 85% to 90% were seen once. Approximately 30% of the sample is taken by the ten largest.

Each collaborating institution followed its own protocols to collect whole blood in K2EDTA tubes. Collaborator samples were shipped for TCRbeta analysis as frozen whole blood, isolated PBMCs, or DNA extracted from either sample type. Sequences were obtained from peripheral blood. This receptor was obtained from an older man with active or convalescent COVID-19. This chain is built from TRBV2 and TRBJ1-3; 11 bases in the junction line up with TRBD1. The CDR3: CASTPGQGVGNTIYF. The nucleotide sequence reads as follows: TGTGCCAGCACCCCGGGACAGGGGGTTGGAAACACCATATATTTT.